The 27 T cell receptor beta chains given below trace back to one sample, sequenced in a study of cytomegalovirus exposure and HLA in healthy donors. Primers for the PCR totalled 60 Vbeta and 13 Jbeta. The method was immunoSEQ multiplex PCR; TCRdb's version includes in-frame clones alone and lacks a portion of them. The sample lists roughly 180,000 clones, 75% to 90% seen once, with approximately 1.2% in the top ten. Sequencing used PBMCs. These receptor sequences come from a boy between 2 and 10 years old in good health and CMV-seronegative.

This clone has a single count. The V call is TRBV27, the J call TRBJ1-1, with 10 positions matching TRBD1. The J segment lost 8 bases and the V segment lost 1 base, leaving 1 base of the junction unmatched. The V gene's germline CDR1 is MNHEY and CDR2 SMNVEV (reference sequence). This CDR3 contains 13 residues. The CDR3 loop is CASSLLGQGEAFF. CDR3 bases: TGTGCCAGCAGTTTATTGGGACAGGGGGAAGCTTTCTTT.

J is TRBJ1-5 and V is TRBV27; D remains ambiguous. The CDR3 runs to 14 residues. CDR1 and CDR2 from the germline V gene are MNHEY and SMNVEV (reference sequence). V lost 2 bases, J lost 4 bases, and 9 bases lay in between. CDR3 bases: TGTGCCAGCAGTTTAAGCCCTGATAATCAGCCCCAGCATTTT. Encoded protein: CASSLSPDNQPQHF.

In the case of this clone: Relative to the germline gene, one junction end is altered; a read error may explain this. The genes are TRBV7-7 and TRBJ2-1, with 8 bases that match TRBD2. Germline V lookup: CDR1 SSHAT, CDR2 FNYEAQ (reference sequence). The CDR3 loop spans 14 amino acids. DNA of the CDR3: TGTGCTAGCAGCGTTAGCGGGATGGGCAATGAGCAGTTCTTC. As protein: CASSVSGMGNEQFF.

This clone was seen more than once but under ten times. This sequence joins TRBV19 and TRBJ2-1; 10 bases match TRBD1. The CDR3 runs to 15 residues. Looked up from germline, CDR1 is LNHDA and CDR2 is SQIVND (reference sequence). The trim removed 3 bases at V and 4 bases at J, leaving 3 bases unmatched. The CDR3 sequence: CASSIPDRGYNEQFF. Here the CDR3 DNA reads TGTGCCAGTAGTATTCCGGACAGGGGGTACAATGAGCAGTTCTTC. Together with reference TRBV19 and TRBJ2-1, the CDR3 gives the full variable domain: DGGITQSPKYLFRKEGQNVTLSCEQNLNHDAMYWYRQDPGQGLRLIYYSQIVNDFQKGDIAEGYSVSREKKESFPLTVTSAQKNPTAFYLCASSIPDRGYNEQFFGPGTRLTVL.

The chain uses TRBV5-6 and TRBJ1-6; TRBD1 aligns across 10 bases. CDR1 and CDR2 (germline): SGHDT, YYEEEE. CDR3 length: 15 residues. Trimming took 2 bases from V and 8 from J; bases not matched to a gene: 4. CDR3 DNA: TGTGCCAGCAGCTTCCGGGACAGGGGTGATTCACCCCTCCACTTT. This codes for CASSFRDRGDSPLHF.

As DNA, the CDR3 is TGTGCCAGCAGTTCCCTAGCCCGGGCGGATACGCAGTATTTT. It translates to CASSSLARADTQYF. This rearrangement joins TRBV6-5 to TRBJ2-3; D possibly corresponds to TRBD2 (5 bases). The CDR3 spans 14 residues. V dropped 4 bases and J dropped 6 bases, with 14 bases sitting between them. The germline gives CDR1 MNHEY, CDR2 SVGAGI.

The gene calls are TRBV7-9 and TRBJ2-2, with D possibly TRBD1 on 5 matching bases. The CDR3 is made up of 17 amino acids. Per the germline V gene, CDR1 is SEHNR and CDR2 is FQNEAQ (reference sequence). Trimming took off 2 bases at V and 5 bases at J, with 18 bases between the two ends. The CDR3 sequence is CASSLWSGPGITGELFF. CDR3 DNA: TGTGCCAGCAGCTTATGGTCAGGGCCGGGCATAACCGGGGAGCTGTTTTTT.

The V gene is TRBV7-9, the J gene TRBJ1-1; perhaps TRBD1 as D (5 bases). V was pared by 0 bases and J by 1 base, with 12 bases between. CDR1 is SEHNR, CDR2 FQNEAQ, per germline (reference sequence). CDR3 size: 16 residues. This chain's CDR3 is CASSLAGRQSNTEAFF. The CDR3 DNA reads TGTGCCAGCAGCTTAGCGGGCCGACAGTCGAACACTGAAGCTTTCTTT.

The rearrangement links TRBV27 to TRBJ2-5; D is undetermined. V gave up 4 bases and J gave up 5 bases, with 11 bases separating them. This CDR3 spans 13 amino acids. CDR1 and CDR2 from the germline V gene are MNHEY and SMNVEV (reference sequence). The CDR3, as DNA: TGTGCCAGCAGTTCCCGACCCGGGGAGACCCAGTACTTC. Translated, it gives CASSSRPGETQYF.

This clone showed up just a few times. The chain joins TRBV4-2 to TRBJ2-2; the match to TRBD2 covers 9 bases. J lost 5 bases, V lost 1 base, and 14 bases had no gene match. The CDR3 runs to 19 residues. CDR1 is LGHNA, CDR2 YNFKEQ, per germline. CDR3 sequence reads: CASSQVQIAGGPSTGELFF. The CDR3, as DNA: TGTGCCAGCAGCCAAGTTCAGATTGCGGGAGGGCCTTCGACCGGGGAGCTGTTTTTT.

The rearrangement uses TRBV11-2 and TRBJ2-1, with 7 positions matching TRBD2. Germline values: CDR1 SGHAT, CDR2 FQNNGV. The CDR3 is 14 amino acids. Unmatched junction bases numbered 4, after V lost 1 base and J lost 7 bases. Here the CDR3 DNA reads TGTGCCAGCAGCTTAGCGGGGGAGGGGAATGAGCAGTTCTTC. Translation gives CASSLAGEGNEQFF. The full variable domain, its missing parts supplied by reference TRBV11-2 and TRBJ2-1, is EAGVAQSPRYKIIEKRQSVAFWCNPISGHATLYWYQQILGQGPKLLIQFQNNGVVDDSQLPKDRFSAERLKGVDSTLKIQPAKLEDSAVYLCASSLAGEGNEQFFGPGTRLTVL.

CDR3 sequence (DNA): TGTGCCAGCTTCGGAGGTCCTGAAGCTTTCTTT. It codes for CASFGGPEAFF. This chain uses TRBV6-1 with TRBJ1-1; no firm D call. The CDR3 covers 11 residues. The V gene lost 8 bases and the J gene lost 6 bases, with 10 bases spanning the gap. Per germline, CDR1 MNHNS and CDR2 SASEGT.

The chain couples TRBV6-1 to TRBJ2-1, with D possibly TRBD2 on 5 matching bases. V gave up 10 bases and J gave up 3 bases, with 10 bases separating them. Per germline, CDR1 MNHNS and CDR2 SASEGT. The CDR3 has 12 residues. The chain's CDR3 is CAIRDLYNEQFF. The CDR3 coding sequence is TGTGCCATCCGGGATCTCTACAATGAGCAGTTCTTC.

This clone has just a few counts. The chain is built from TRBV6-6 and TRBJ2-2, with 9 bases fitting TRBD2. The CDR3 consists of 14 residues. V was pared by 5 bases and J by 4 bases, with 2 bases of the junction left unmatched. CDR1 MNHNY and CDR2 SVGAGI come from the germline V gene (reference sequence). CDR3 in amino acids: CASSQTSGTGELFF. CDR3 nucleotides: TGTGCCAGCAGTCAGACTAGCGGCACCGGGGAGCTGTTTTTT.

This clone was picked up one time. The chain carries TRBV5-1 and TRBJ2-2, with D uncertain. In germline, CDR1 is SGHRS, CDR2 YFSETQ. The CDR3 consists of 15 residues. V was trimmed by 4 bases and J by 6 bases, leaving 16 bases between them. CDR3 residues: CASSPTPYAPGELFF. The CDR3 region has the DNA TGCGCCAGCAGCCCCACCCCCTACGCCCCCGGGGAGCTGTTTTTT.

This sequence joins TRBV18 and TRBJ1-2; 8 positions match TRBD1. The CDR3 consists of 15 residues. CDR1 KGHSH and CDR2 LQKENI come from the germline V gene. V was clipped by 5 bases and J by 7 bases; unmatched bases: 12. The CDR3 DNA follows: TGTGCCAGCTCATTAGAATCCGGGACAGGTGGTGGCTACACCTTC. Protein: CASSLESGTGGGYTF. Based on the CDR3 plus reference TRBV18 and TRBJ1-2, the full variable domain is NAGVMQNPRHLVRRRGQEARLRCSPMKGHSHVYWYRQLPEEGLKFMVYLQKENIIDESGMPKERFSAEFPKEGPSILRIQQVVRGDSAAYFCASSLESGTGGGYTFGSGTRLTVV.

This chain joins TRBV19 and TRBJ2-5; 11 nucleotides agree with TRBD1. Trimming cost V 9 bases and J 5 bases; bases outside gene matches: 14. The CDR3 totals 16 residues. Germline V gene lookup returns CDR1 LNHDA and CDR2 SQIVND (reference sequence). The CDR3 nucleotides read TGTGCCAGCGGACAGGGGGCGCTTGTTAACGTCGAGACCCAGTACTTC. Amino acids: CASGQGALVNVETQYF.

V gene TRBV27 combines with J gene TRBJ1-2, with a possible D match to TRBD1 (6 bases). CDR1 is MNHEY and CDR2 is SMNVEV in the germline V gene (reference sequence). CDR3 length equals 15 residues. The ends were cut back, 4 bases at V and 9 bases at J, with 21 bases in the middle. CDR3: CASSSLRQGPSSYTF. The CDR3 region has the DNA TGTGCCAGCAGTTCACTTAGGCAGGGGCCCTCTAGCTACACCTTC.

This rearrangement joins TRBV19 to TRBJ1-3; D not resolved. Looked up from germline, CDR1 is LNHDA and CDR2 is SQIVND (reference sequence). The CDR3 length is 13 residues. Trimming cost V 3 bases and J 4 bases, with 7 bases left between them. In nucleotides, the CDR3 is TGTGCCAGTAGTATTGGGCCCGGAAACACCATATATTTT. This sequence encodes CASSIGPGNTIYF.

This chain links TRBV7-2 with TRBJ1-2, with a weak D call TRBD1 (5 bases). Germline V gene sequence: CDR1 SGHTA, CDR2 FQGNSA. The ends were cut back, 0 bases at V and 8 bases at J, with 16 bases in the middle. The CDR3 is 15 amino acids. CDR3 region: CASSLASEAWGGYTF. The DNA for the CDR3 is TGTGCCAGCAGCTTAGCATCCGAGGCCTGGGGCGGCTACACCTTC.

The chain is built from TRBV7-2 and TRBJ2-2; TRBD1 matches 8 bases. Per germline, CDR1 SGHTA and CDR2 FQGNSA. Trimming removed 5 bases from V and 0 bases from J; junction bases left unmatched: 2. This CDR3 is built from 15 residues. The CDR3 is CASSTDRANTGELFF. Here the CDR3 DNA reads TGTGCCAGCAGCACGGACAGGGCGAACACCGGGGAGCTGTTTTTT.

The chain carries TRBV7-9 and TRBJ1-6; 7 nucleotides agree with TRBD1. V dropped 1 base and J dropped 8; count of bases not matched to a gene: 5. The V gene's germline CDR1 is SEHNR and CDR2 FQNEAQ (reference sequence). The length of the CDR3 is 15 residues. The CDR3 protein is CASSLVRQGDSPLHF. The CDR3 bases are TGTGCCAGCAGCTTAGTACGGCAGGGGGATTCACCCCTCCACTTT.

About this clone: The junction differs from germline at one of its ends, possibly a read error. The chain employs TRBV27 and TRBJ2-4, with D perhaps matching TRBD2 (5 bases). The length of the CDR3 is 15 residues. The germline CDR1 and CDR2 sequences are MNHEY and SMNVEV (reference sequence). CDR3 nucleotide sequence: TGTGCCAGCAGTTTTCATGAGGGTTCCAAAGACATTCAGTACTTC. Residues: CASSFHEGSKDIQYF.

The V and J genes are TRBV18 and TRBJ1-1; weak D call: TRBD1 (6 bases). The CDR3 runs 15 residues. V lost 5 bases to trimming and J lost 3 bases, with 16 bases between them. CDR1 and CDR2 from the germline V gene are KGHSH and LQKENI. The CDR3 loop is CASSAQGGRDTEAFF. As DNA, the CDR3 is TGTGCCAGCTCAGCCCAAGGGGGACGGGACACTGAAGCTTTCTTT.

There are a few counts of this clone. The chain links TRBV5-1 to TRBJ2-1; D gene unclear. V dropped 1 base and J dropped 0 bases, with 17 bases sitting between them. The CDR3 sequence is 18 residues long. Germline CDR1 is SGHRS and CDR2 is YFSETQ. The CDR3 DNA reads as TGCGCCAGCAGCTTGAGGCCTAGTTTCCAAGACTCCTACAATGAGCAGTTCTTC. Encoded protein: CASSLRPSFQDSYNEQFF.

This clone was observed once. This specimen includes other DNA sequences encoding the same CDR3. This chain joins TRBV19 and TRBJ2-1, with D tentatively TRBD1 (5 bases). This CDR3 is 18 amino acids long. Germline CDR1 LNHDA, CDR2 SQIVND (reference sequence). Trimming left V 0 bases short and J 10 bases short, with 25 bases between. For the CDR3, the DNA is TGTGCCAGTAGTATAGATTGGGAATGGTCAAAGGGGCCCAAAGAGCAGTTCTTC. Its protein is CASSIDWEWSKGPKEQFF.

As concerns this clone: Other DNA sequences in this sample translate to the same CDR3. The CDR3: CASSFGGQAYDTEAFF. In DNA, the CDR3 is TGTGCCAGCAGCTTCGGGGGGCAGGCCTACGACACTGAAGCTTTCTTT. V usage is TRBV5-6 and J usage is TRBJ1-1, with D tentatively TRBD1 (6 bases). CDR1 and CDR2 from the germline V gene are SGHDT and YYEEEE. This CDR3 has 16 amino acids. With 2 bases removed from V and 3 bases from J, the gap between germline ends came to 17 bases.